The following is a TCR beta chain sequence with its context. The junction departs from the called germline gene at one end, perhaps through a read error. The data were obtained in a study of tumor and adjacent non-tumor tissue in lung cancer. Study as a whole: Patients comprised some eleven adenocarcinoma, 2 squamous cell carcinoma and 1 small cell lung cancer. Patients were aged roughly 30 to 76, roughly 9 men and roughly 5 women, stage I to III. On average, productive TCRbeta reads reached about 4.17 million per sample.

RNA was extracted from bulk tissue without any cell sorting. Germline CDR1 is LNHDA and CDR2 is SQIVND (reference sequence). The CDR3 totals 15 residues. The library came from three nested PCR rounds adapted from ARM-PCR protocols. TCRdb re-analysed the multiplex PCR reads in MiXCR, keeping a single row per CDR3 protein. The sample holds roughly 140,000 distinct CDR3 sequences; approximately 72% are singletons and the top ten take approximately 18%. Sequencing was carried out using lung tumor tissue. The chain combines TRBV19 with TRBJ2-2; D assignment may be TRBD1 or TRBD2 (5 bases each). This clonotype was sampled from a man in his 60s with small cell lung cancer. This CDR3 is CATQWGTADTEELFF. In DNA, the CDR3 is TGTGCCACCCAATGGGGAACAGCGGACACCGAGGAGCTGTTTTTT.